Shown below are 21 T cell receptor beta chains from a single sample sequenced in a study of T-cell reconstitution after alpha-beta-depleted transplantation in children. Preparing the TCRbeta library involved the use of unique molecular identifiers. MiXCR, applied by TCRdb to the PCR reads, yields one record per CDR3 protein. This sample has around 200,000 distinct CDR3 sequences, with 8% to 9.5% found just once. Sequenced here: PBMCs from the stem cell graft donor, sampled from the stem cell graft. The receptors shown here come from a human donor who donated a stem cell graft to a child with acute lymphoblastic leukemia.

The sample holds many counts of this clonotype. J is TRBJ1-2 and V is TRBV16, with D unresolved. Germline-derived CDR1 and CDR2 are KGHSY and FQNENV. The CDR3 runs 14 residues. V lost 0 bases to trimming and J lost 4 bases, with 9 bases between them. The CDR3 sequence is CASSQSKPIYGYTF. The DNA for the CDR3 is TGTGCCAGCAGCCAATCGAAACCGATCTATGGCTACACCTTC.

This clonotype came up many times. The chain employs TRBV5-6 and TRBJ1-6; D might be TRBD1 (5 bases). This CDR3 has 16 residues. Per the germline V gene, CDR1 is SGHDT and CDR2 is YYEEEE. The V end lost 3 bases, the J end lost 10 bases, and 20 bases lay between the germline ends. CDR3 region: CASSSRGEERVSPLHF. DNA for the CDR3: TGTGCCAGCAGCTCCCGAGGGGAGGAACGAGTGTCACCCCTCCACTTT.

Written as DNA, the CDR3 is TGTGCCAGCAGCCTACCCCGGGGGGGCTACTACGAGCAGTACTTC. This translates into CASSLPRGGYYEQYF. V usage is TRBV27 and J usage is TRBJ2-7; 8 bases match TRBD2. The CDR3 extends over 15 amino acids. Trimming took 6 bases from V and 3 from J; bases not matched to a gene: 10. Germline V lookup: CDR1 MNHEY, CDR2 SMNVEV (reference sequence).

This clonotype was counted only a few times. DNA for the CDR3: TGCGCCAGCAGCTCGGGACTAGCGGGAGAAAACATTCAGTACTTC. Translated, it gives CASSSGLAGENIQYF. The chain uses TRBV5-1 and TRBJ2-4, with 14 bases identical to TRBD2. The CDR3 loop spans 15 amino acids. CDR1 is SGHRS and CDR2 is YFSETQ in the germline V gene. The trim removed 3 bases at V and 5 bases at J, leaving 1 base unmatched.

This clonotype was observed at least ten times. The chain links TRBV12-3 or TRBV12-4 to TRBJ2-1; TRBD2 aligns across 10 bases. The CDR3 sequence is 15 residues long. V lost 6 bases, J lost 4 bases, and 6 bases stayed unmatched. The CDR3 bases are TGTGCCAGCAGGTTCCCTAGCGGGGGTTACAATGAGCAGTTCTTC. It translates to CASRFPSGGYNEQFF.

This clonotype was observed at least ten times. This chain uses TRBV12-3 or TRBV12-4 with TRBJ2-1; 7 nucleotides agree with TRBD1. This CDR3 is built from 19 residues. Trimming cost V 2 bases and J 5 bases; bases outside gene matches: 18. The CDR3 sequence is CASSLKKKTGQGTHNEQFF. As DNA, the CDR3 is TGTGCCAGCAGTTTAAAGAAAAAGACAGGGCAAGGCACACACAATGAGCAGTTCTTC.

V and J are TRBV12-3 or TRBV12-4 and TRBJ1-4; no clear D gene. This CDR3 region has 14 residues. V lost 3 bases and J 8 bases, leaving 13 bases between the germline ends. This CDR3 reads CASSFLQWKEKLFF. CDR3 sequence (DNA): TGTGCCAGCAGTTTCTTGCAGTGGAAGGAAAAACTGTTTTTT.

This clonotype was counted ten times or more. The V call is TRBV5-1, the J call TRBJ1-3, with D uncertain. CDR1 and CDR2 from the germline V gene are SGHRS and YFSETQ. The CDR3 covers 16 residues. V was cut by 0 bases and J by 1 base, with 11 bases left in between. Here the CDR3 reads CASSLDGGGSGNTIYF. CDR3 nucleotide sequence: TGCGCCAGCAGCTTGGATGGTGGAGGGTCTGGAAACACCATATATTTT.

The CDR3 sequence: CSVSGFGQPQHF. The CDR3 DNA reads as TGCAGCGTGTCGGGTTTTGGTCAGCCCCAGCATTTT. V and J are TRBV29-1 and TRBJ1-5; D is undetermined. CDR1 is SQVTM and CDR2 is ANQGSEA in the germline V gene. Trimming left V 6 bases short and J 6 bases short, with 12 bases between. The CDR3 length is 12 residues.

This clonotype has at least ten counts. The V and J genes are TRBV6-5 and TRBJ1-2; 8 bases line up with TRBD1. The CDR3 sequence is 16 residues long. Germline assignment: CDR1 MNHEY and CDR2 SVGAGI. With 2 bases clipped from V and 2 bases from J, the junction kept 7 bases outside the gene matches. The CDR3 DNA reads TGTGCCAGCAGTTACCGCCAAGGACAGGGAAACTATGGCTACACCTTC. The encoded protein is CASSYRQGQGNYGYTF.

In this sample, this clonotype turned up a few times. The chain combines TRBV18 with TRBJ2-3, with D maybe TRBD1 (5 bases). This CDR3 region has 15 residues. Germline-derived CDR1 and CDR2 are KGHSH and LQKENI. Trimming cost V 2 bases and J 1 base, with 10 bases left between them. CDR3 coding DNA: TGTGCCAGCTCACCATCTACCAGGGGCACAGATACGCAGTATTTT. Encoded protein: CASSPSTRGTDTQYF.

Only a few counts were recorded for this clonotype. The V call is TRBV5-1, the J call TRBJ2-7; 10 bases are shared with TRBD1. The germline V gene has CDR1 SGHRS and CDR2 YFSETQ. CDR3 length: 14 residues. V dropped 4 bases and J dropped 5; count of bases not matched to a gene: 6. CDR3 sequence reads: CASSPGQGEDEQYF. As DNA, the CDR3 is TGCGCCAGCAGCCCCGGACAGGGGGAGGACGAGCAGTACTTC.

This clonotype was counted many times. The chain employs TRBV29-1 and TRBJ2-7; D might be TRBD2 (6 bases). There are 13 residues in the CDR3. Trimming cost V 7 bases and J 9 bases, with 22 bases left between them. Germline assignment: CDR1 SQVTM and CDR2 ANQGSEA. The CDR3 DNA reads as TGCAGCGCCGCGGGGAGCAGGTCGGCAGGGCAGTACTTC. Translated: CSAAGSRSAGQYF.

This clonotype appeared a few times. The chain couples TRBV20-1 to TRBJ1-2; D ambiguous. CDR3 size: 12 residues. Germline V CDR1 and CDR2: DFQATT, SNEGSKA (reference sequence). Trimming removed 6 bases from V and 2 bases from J, with 10 bases in between. This CDR3 is CSANDINYGYTF. The CDR3 DNA reads as TGCAGTGCCAATGACATAAACTATGGCTACACCTTC.

This clonotype was seen more than once but under ten times. The V and J genes are TRBV7-2 and TRBJ2-1; TRBD2 matches at 12 bases. Germline V lookup: CDR1 SGHTA, CDR2 FQGNSA. J gave up 3 bases and V 5 bases, and 5 bases lay outside the gene matches. This CDR3 is built from 16 residues. In DNA form, the CDR3 reads TGTGCCAGCAGCCGGCTAGCGGGGGGGCACTACAATGAGCAGTTCTTC. Translated: CASSRLAGGHYNEQFF. Based on the CDR3 plus reference TRBV7-2 and TRBJ2-1, the full variable domain is GAGVSQSPSNKVTEKGKDVELRCDPISGHTALYWYRQSLGQGLEFLIYFQGNSAPDKSGLPSDRFSAERTGGSVSTLTIQRTQQEDSAVYLCASSRLAGGHYNEQFFGPGTRLTVL.

The rearrangement links TRBV18 to TRBJ1-5; 8 positions agree with TRBD1. CDR3 length: 19 amino acids. The junction had 15 bases not matched to a gene; V was cut back by 3 bases and J by 2 bases. CDR1 is KGHSH, CDR2 LQKENI, per germline. The chain's CDR3 is CASSPSGSGGADGNQPQHF. As DNA, the CDR3 is TGTGCCAGCTCACCGTCCGGGTCAGGGGGCGCGGATGGCAATCAGCCCCAGCATTTT.

In its sample, this clonotype was seen many times. The chain is built from TRBV29-1 and TRBJ2-1; no firm D call. This CDR3 has 14 amino acids. Germline V gene data show CDR1 as SQVTM and CDR2 as ANQGSEA. Trimming took off 3 bases at V and 5 bases at J, with 14 bases between the two ends. CDR3 protein: CSVETIKLDNEQFF. CDR3 in DNA: TGCAGCGTTGAGACCATTAAATTAGACAATGAGCAGTTCTTC.

The sample holds many counts of this clonotype. The chain couples TRBV20-1 to TRBJ2-5; 14 nucleotides agree with TRBD2. The V gene's germline CDR1 is DFQATT and CDR2 SNEGSKA (reference sequence). V gave up 5 bases and J gave up 7 bases; unmatched junction bases: 9. The CDR3 extends over 15 amino acids. CDR3 sequence reads: CSAPTSGGVQGTQYF. The CDR3 bases are TGCAGTGCTCCGACTAGCGGGGGGGTGCAGGGGACCCAGTACTTC.

This clonotype was counted a few times. The genes are TRBV6-1 and TRBJ2-1; D gene unclear. The ends were cut back, 7 bases at V and 2 bases at J, with 9 bases in the middle. Germline V lookup: CDR1 MNHNS, CDR2 SASEGT. The CDR3 totals 13 residues. The CDR3 region has the DNA TGTGCCAGCACCGAAACTCCCTACAATGAGCAGTTCTTC. It translates to CASTETPYNEQFF.

This clonotype has ten or more counts. This chain links TRBV6-4 with TRBJ2-3, with TRBD2 identical over 8 bases. This CDR3 comprises 16 residues. Per germline, CDR1 MRHNA and CDR2 SNTAGT. The ends lost 2 bases at V and 0 bases at J; junction bases unmatched: 4. This CDR3 is CASSDGAGDSTDTQYF. CDR3 coding DNA: TGTGCCAGCAGTGACGGAGCGGGGGACAGCACAGATACGCAGTATTTT.

The chain uses TRBV5-1 and TRBJ1-1, with unresolved D. Deletions cut 4 bases from V and 1 base from J, with 14 bases between. CDR1 is SGHRS, CDR2 YFSETQ, per germline. This CDR3 is 15 amino acids long. The CDR3 loop is CASSRTGDSNTEAFF. The DNA for the CDR3 is TGCGCCAGCAGCCGGACGGGCGACTCGAACACTGAAGCTTTCTTT.